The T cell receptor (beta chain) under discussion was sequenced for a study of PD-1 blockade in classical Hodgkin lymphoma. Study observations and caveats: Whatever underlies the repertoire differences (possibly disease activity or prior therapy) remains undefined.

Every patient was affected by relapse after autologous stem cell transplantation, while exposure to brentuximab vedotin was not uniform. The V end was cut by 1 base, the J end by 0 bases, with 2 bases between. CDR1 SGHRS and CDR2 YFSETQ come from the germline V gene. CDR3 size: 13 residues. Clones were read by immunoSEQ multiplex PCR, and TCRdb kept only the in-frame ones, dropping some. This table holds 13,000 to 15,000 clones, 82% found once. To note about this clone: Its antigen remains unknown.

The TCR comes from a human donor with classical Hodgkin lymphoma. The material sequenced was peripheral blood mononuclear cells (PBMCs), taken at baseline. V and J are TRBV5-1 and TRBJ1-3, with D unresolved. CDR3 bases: TGCGCCAGCAGCTTGAGCTCTGGAAACACCATATATTTT. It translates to CASSLSSGNTIYF.